The 6 T cell receptor beta chains in this list originate from one sample, sequenced in a study of T-cell memory formation after mild COVID-19. Using its own MiXCR run on the 5' RACE reads, TCRdb lists one record per CDR3 protein. The sample lists 400,000 to 500,000 distinct CDR3 sequences; more than 15% were seen once. The sequenced sample consisted of PBMCs or a T cell subset sorted from them (not recorded which). The receptors were sampled from a man younger than 35 who had mild COVID-19 (a few samples of this study predate the infection). Cell type and time point are not known.

V usage is TRBV7-9 and J usage is TRBJ2-7; 9 bases fit TRBD1. V shed 6 bases and J 9 bases; nucleotides not matched to a gene: 15. The CDR3 spans 15 residues. Germline V gene sequence: CDR1 SEHNR, CDR2 FQNEAQ (reference sequence). CDR3 sequence reads: CASSSGTGPSQWQYF. CDR3 bases: TGTGCCAGCAGTTCCGGGACAGGGCCTTCCCAGTGGCAGTACTTC. The complete variable domain, with remaining parts taken from reference TRBV7-9 and TRBJ2-7, reads DTGVSQNPRHKITKRGQNVTFRCDPISEHNRLYWYRQTLGQGPEFLTYFQNEAQLEKSRLLSDRFSAERPKGSFSTLEIQRTEQGDSAMYLCASSSGTGPSQWQYFGPGTRLTVT.

This clonotype was recorded a few times. The CDR3 sequence: CASSMAGSYGYTF. CDR3 bases: TGCGCCAGCAGCATGGCGGGGAGTTATGGCTACACCTTC. The V and J genes are TRBV5-1 and TRBJ1-2; the D is unclear. Trimming cost V 4 bases and J 5 bases, with 12 bases left between them. CDR1 and CDR2 (germline): SGHRS, YFSETQ. CDR3 length: 13 amino acids. Together with reference TRBV5-1 and TRBJ1-2, the CDR3 gives the full variable domain: KAGVTQTPRYLIKTRGQQVTLSCSPISGHRSVSWYQQTPGQGLQFLFEYFSETQRNKGNFPGRFSGRQFSNSRSEMNVSTLELGDSALYLCASSMAGSYGYTFGSGTRLTVV.

This clonotype appeared a few times. The V call is TRBV5-1, the J call TRBJ2-1; no definite D call. Germline V gives CDR1 SGHRS, CDR2 YFSETQ. V lost 4 bases to trimming and J lost 6 bases, with 14 bases between them. CDR3 length: 14 amino acids. CDR3 sequence reads: CASSLSRARNEQFF. The CDR3 nucleotides are TGCGCCAGCAGCCTATCCCGGGCCCGCAATGAGCAGTTCTTC.

This clonotype appeared many times. Here the CDR3 reads CASSGHYTEAFF. Here the CDR3 DNA reads TGTGCCAGCTCGGGACACTACACTGAAGCTTTCTTT. The chain couples TRBV7-3 to TRBJ1-1; the D gene is possibly TRBD1 (6 bases). The V gene lost 8 bases and the J gene lost 3 bases, with 10 bases spanning the gap. CDR1 is SGHTA, CDR2 FQGTGA, per germline. This CDR3 spans 12 amino acids.

This chain joins TRBV11-2 and TRBJ1-1; D ambiguous. The V gene lost 3 bases and the J gene lost 1 base, with 12 bases spanning the gap. The CDR3 consists of 15 residues. Germline V lookup: CDR1 SGHAT, CDR2 FQNNGV. The CDR3 loop is CASSLIGLRNTEAFF. The CDR3 nucleotides read TGTGCCAGCAGCTTGATTGGCTTACGGAACACTGAAGCTTTCTTT.

This clonotype was observed a handful of times. V usage is TRBV7-8 and J usage is TRBJ2-7, with D possibly called TRBD1 or TRBD2 (5 bases each). In germline, CDR1 is SGHVS, CDR2 FQNEAQ. Trimming removed 3 bases from V and 7 bases from J, with 19 bases in between. The CDR3 runs to 15 residues. CDR3 coding DNA: TGTGCCAGCAGCTTCTATTCCGGGACCGAGGGAGAGCAGTACTTC. This codes for CASSFYSGTEGEQYF.